These T cell receptor beta chains were read from a single sample in a study of response to subunit inactivated influenza vaccine. TCRdb re-called the RT-PCR reads with MiXCR, one entry per CDR3 protein. Among just under 550,000 distinct CDR3 sequences listed, around 25% were seen once. The sample also formed part of further work on T cells expressing NK-cell markers.

This sample comprised CD4+ T cells sorted from PBMCs, obtained about 13 days after vaccination. These receptors were taken from a man aged 50 to 60 who received an inactivated influenza vaccine. Both conserved end residues are part of each CDR3. The D gene is left open where the match is weak. A row's size may be missing; if present it is once, few, many or a size class.

V gene: TRBV9
J gene: TRBJ2-7
clone size: few
D gene: TRBD1
CDR3 protein: CASSVGVGTAYEQYF
CDR3 DNA: TGTGCCAGCAGCGTAGGGGTGGGGACAGCCTACGAGCAGTACTTC

V gene: TRBV5-1
J gene: TRBJ2-7
clone size: few
D gene: .
CDR3 protein: CAVEPGGGGSTYEQYF
CDR3 DNA: TGCGCCGTCGAGCCCGGGGGAGGGGGGAGTACCTACGAGCAGTACTTC

V gene: TRBV28
J gene: TRBJ1-5
clone size: .
D gene: .
CDR3 protein: CASSLLSQPQHF
CDR3 DNA: TGTGCCAGCAGTTTATTGAGTCAGCCCCAGCATTTT

V gene: TRBV5-1
J gene: TRBJ2-7
clone size: few
D gene: TRBD1
CDR3 protein: CASRIRPGQGYSYEQYF
CDR3 DNA: TGCGCCAGCAGGATAAGACCGGGACAGGGGTACTCCTACGAGCAGTACTTC

V gene: TRBV5-5
J gene: TRBJ2-1
clone size: few
D gene: .
CDR3 protein: CASSWGPVRGDEQFF
CDR3 DNA: TGTGCCAGCAGCTGGGGTCCCGTTAGGGGGGATGAGCAGTTCTTC

V gene: TRBV11-2
J gene: TRBJ2-7
clone size: .
D gene: TRBD1
CDR3 protein: CASSELRDRTYEQYF
CDR3 DNA: TGTGCCAGCAGCGAGCTCCGGGACAGGACTTACGAGCAGTACTTC

V gene: TRBV18
J gene: TRBJ2-7
clone size: .
D gene: TRBD1
CDR3 protein: CASSQGQGVNEQYF
CDR3 DNA: TGTGCCAGCTCACAAGGACAGGGGGTCAACGAGCAGTACTTC

V gene: TRBV3-1
J gene: TRBJ2-6
clone size: .
D gene: TRBD1
CDR3 protein: CASSQGTGTSGANVLTF
CDR3 DNA: TGTGCCAGCAGCCAAGGGACAGGGACTTCTGGGGCCAACGTCCTGACTTTC

V gene: TRBV7-8
J gene: TRBJ2-2
clone size: many
D gene: TRBD1
CDR3 protein: CASSHRTGRNTGELFF
CDR3 DNA: TGTGCCAGCAGCCACCGGACAGGGAGGAACACCGGGGAGCTGTTTTTT

V gene: TRBV4-3
J gene: TRBJ2-3
clone size: few
D gene: .
CDR3 protein: CASSQGRTDTQYF
CDR3 DNA: TGCGCCAGCAGCCAAGGACGGACAGATACGCAGTATTTT

V gene: TRBV7-2
J gene: TRBJ2-5
clone size: .
D gene: .
CDR3 protein: CASSLGAQEQETQYF
CDR3 DNA: TGTGCCAGCAGCTTAGGAGCCCAGGAGCAAGAGACCCAGTACTTC

V gene: TRBV7-9
J gene: TRBJ2-3
clone size: few
D gene: .
CDR3 protein: CASSQDRNTDTQYF
CDR3 DNA: TGTGCCAGCAGCCAGGACAGAAACACAGATACGCAGTATTTT

V gene: TRBV27
J gene: TRBJ1-1
clone size: many
D gene: TRBD1
CDR3 protein: CASSPLGQANTEAFF
CDR3 DNA: TGTGCCAGCAGTCCCCTGGGACAGGCGAACACTGAAGCTTTCTTT

V gene: TRBV7-9
J gene: TRBJ2-4
clone size: .
D gene: .
CDR3 protein: CASSGDINIQYF
CDR3 DNA: TGTGCCAGCAGCGGGGACATTAACATTCAGTACTTC

V gene: TRBV5-5
J gene: TRBJ1-1
clone size: few
D gene: .
CDR3 protein: CASSPGYSVNTEAFF
CDR3 DNA: TGTGCCAGCAGCCCTGGATATTCTGTGAACACTGAAGCTTTCTTT

V gene: TRBV10-3
J gene: TRBJ2-1
clone size: few
D gene: .
CDR3 protein: CAISEYGARLVGSEQFF
CDR3 DNA: TGTGCCATCAGTGAATACGGGGCCCGGCTAGTCGGGAGTGAGCAGTTCTTC

V gene: TRBV30
J gene: TRBJ2-7
clone size: few
D gene: .
CDR3 protein: CAWSGGLRDPYEQYF
CDR3 DNA: TGTGCCTGGAGTGGGGGCCTACGGGACCCCTACGAGCAGTACTTC

V gene: TRBV10-2
J gene: TRBJ2-3
clone size: few
D gene: .
CDR3 protein: CASSYGFSTDTQYF
CDR3 DNA: TGCGCCAGCTCTTATGGCTTTTCCACAGATACGCAGTATTTT

V gene: TRBV11-2
J gene: TRBJ1-2
clone size: .
D gene: .
CDR3 protein: CASSPRNTHTF
CDR3 DNA: TGTGCCAGCAGCCCCAGGAACACCCATACGTTC

V gene: TRBV6-5
J gene: TRBJ1-6
clone size: many
D gene: .
CDR3 protein: CASSPPKNYNSPLHF
CDR3 DNA: TGTGCCAGCAGTCCACCGAAGAACTATAATTCACCCCTCCACTTT

V gene: TRBV20-1
J gene: TRBJ1-4
clone size: .
D gene: TRBD1
CDR3 protein: CSYRGPNEKLFF
CDR3 DNA: TGCAGTTACAGGGGGCCCAATGAAAAACTGTTTTTT

V gene: TRBV30
J gene: TRBJ2-1
clone size: few
D gene: .
CDR3 protein: CAWSDQPGQSQFF
CDR3 DNA: TGTGCCTGGAGTGACCAACCAGGACAGTCGCAGTTCTTC

V gene: TRBV15
J gene: TRBJ1-3
clone size: few
D gene: .
CDR3 protein: CATSRDPQAGNTIYF
CDR3 DNA: TGTGCCACCAGCAGAGATCCCCAGGCTGGAAACACCATATATTTT

V gene: TRBV5-5
J gene: TRBJ2-2
clone size: many
D gene: .
CDR3 protein: CASSLSSGGTGELFF
CDR3 DNA: TGTGCCAGCAGCTTGAGTTCCGGGGGCACCGGGGAGCTGTTTTTT

V gene: TRBV6-1
J gene: TRBJ1-1
clone size: .
D gene: TRBD1
CDR3 protein: CASRRGQGRTEAFF
CDR3 DNA: TGTGCCAGCAGGAGGGGACAGGGTCGAACTGAAGCTTTCTTT

V gene: TRBV24-1
J gene: TRBJ2-1
clone size: .
D gene: .
CDR3 protein: CATSDLRAESYNEQFF
CDR3 DNA: TGTGCCACCAGTGATTTGAGGGCTGAATCCTACAATGAGCAGTTCTTC

V gene: TRBV3-1
J gene: TRBJ2-1
clone size: .
D gene: TRBD2
CDR3 protein: CASSPDIAGDNEQFF
CDR3 DNA: TGTGCCAGCAGCCCGGATATAGCGGGGGACAATGAGCAGTTCTTC

V gene: TRBV12-3/TRBV12-4
J gene: TRBJ2-7
clone size: .
D gene: .
CDR3 protein: CASREGGAWEQYF
CDR3 DNA: TGTGCCAGCAGGGAAGGGGGGGCGTGGGAGCAGTACTTC

V gene: TRBV18
J gene: TRBJ1-1
clone size: .
D gene: .
CDR3 protein: CASSPSVTGNTEAFF
CDR3 DNA: TGTGCCAGCTCACCTTCCGTGACAGGGAACACTGAAGCTTTCTTT

V gene: TRBV15
J gene: TRBJ2-2
clone size: few
D gene: TRBD1
CDR3 protein: CATSGFRTGITGELFF
CDR3 DNA: TGTGCCACCAGCGGCTTTCGGACAGGGATCACCGGGGAGCTGTTTTTT

V gene: TRBV12-3/TRBV12-4
J gene: TRBJ2-7
clone size: .
D gene: .
CDR3 protein: CASSAGRRSFSYEQYF
CDR3 DNA: TGTGCCAGCAGTGCCGGTCGGCGGAGCTTTTCTTACGAGCAGTACTTC

V gene: TRBV28
J gene: TRBJ2-7
clone size: .
D gene: TRBD1
CDR3 protein: CASSSRGQFPPHEQYF
CDR3 DNA: TGTGCCAGCAGTTCGAGGGGACAGTTCCCTCCCCACGAGCAGTACTTC

V gene: TRBV7-2
J gene: TRBJ1-4
clone size: .
D gene: .
CDR3 protein: CASSFFPTATEKLFF
CDR3 DNA: TGTGCCAGCAGCTTCTTCCCTACGGCTACTGAAAAACTGTTTTTT

V gene: TRBV9
J gene: TRBJ2-7
clone size: few
D gene: TRBD1
CDR3 protein: CASSVRKQGAREQYF
CDR3 DNA: TGTGCCAGCAGCGTTCGTAAACAGGGGGCCCGCGAGCAGTACTTC

V gene: TRBV6-1
J gene: TRBJ2-3
clone size: .
D gene: .
CDR3 protein: CASSEAAGVGDTQYF
CDR3 DNA: TGTGCCAGCAGTGAAGCCGCAGGGGTAGGGGATACGCAGTATTTT

V gene: TRBV5-1
J gene: TRBJ2-7
clone size: few
D gene: .
CDR3 protein: CASSLDSPRVAHEQYF
CDR3 DNA: TGCGCCAGCAGCTTGGATTCCCCCAGGGTAGCACACGAGCAGTACTTC

V gene: TRBV6-1
J gene: TRBJ2-2
clone size: few
D gene: .
CDR3 protein: CASMDGSNTGELFF
CDR3 DNA: TGTGCCAGCATGGACGGTTCGAACACCGGGGAGCTGTTTTTT

V gene: TRBV20-1
J gene: TRBJ2-5
clone size: .
D gene: .
CDR3 protein: CSARGGSGGSQETQYF
CDR3 DNA: TGCAGTGCTAGGGGCGGTTCGGGCGGCTCCCAAGAGACCCAGTACTTC

V gene: TRBV12-3/TRBV12-4
J gene: TRBJ1-5
clone size: few
D gene: .
CDR3 protein: CASRPTGFNQPQHF
CDR3 DNA: TGTGCCAGCAGACCTACAGGGTTCAATCAGCCCCAGCATTTT

V gene: TRBV5-1
J gene: TRBJ2-3
clone size: few
D gene: .
CDR3 protein: CASSLVKNTDTQYF
CDR3 DNA: TGCGCCAGCAGCTTGGTCAAGAACACAGATACGCAGTATTTT

V gene: TRBV4-2
J gene: TRBJ2-1
clone size: few
D gene: TRBD2
CDR3 protein: CASSRGTNTNEQFF
CDR3 DNA: TGTGCCAGCAGCCGCGGGACTAACACCAATGAGCAGTTCTTC

V gene: TRBV7-2
J gene: TRBJ1-1
clone size: .
D gene: .
CDR3 protein: CASSLVDTEAFF
CDR3 DNA: TGTGCCAGCAGCTTAGTGGACACTGAAGCTTTCTTT

V gene: TRBV12-5
J gene: TRBJ2-1
clone size: few
D gene: .
CDR3 protein: CASGLDLNEQFF
CDR3 DNA: TGTGCTAGTGGTTTGGACCTCAATGAGCAGTTCTTC

V gene: TRBV20-1
J gene: TRBJ2-7
clone size: .
D gene: TRBD1
CDR3 protein: CSARADRVRDEQYF
CDR3 DNA: TGCAGTGCTAGAGCGGACAGGGTTAGGGACGAGCAGTACTTC

V gene: TRBV5-1
J gene: TRBJ2-5
clone size: medium-sized
D gene: TRBD2
CDR3 protein: CASSSPTEKRGRETQYF
CDR3 DNA: TGCGCCAGCAGCTCACCCACAGAAAAGCGGGGACGAGAGACCCAGTACTTC

V gene: TRBV12-3/TRBV12-4
J gene: TRBJ1-2
clone size: few
D gene: .
CDR3 protein: CASSLRAPRRGYTF
CDR3 DNA: TGTGCCAGCAGCCTCCGGGCCCCAAGACGTGGCTACACCTTC